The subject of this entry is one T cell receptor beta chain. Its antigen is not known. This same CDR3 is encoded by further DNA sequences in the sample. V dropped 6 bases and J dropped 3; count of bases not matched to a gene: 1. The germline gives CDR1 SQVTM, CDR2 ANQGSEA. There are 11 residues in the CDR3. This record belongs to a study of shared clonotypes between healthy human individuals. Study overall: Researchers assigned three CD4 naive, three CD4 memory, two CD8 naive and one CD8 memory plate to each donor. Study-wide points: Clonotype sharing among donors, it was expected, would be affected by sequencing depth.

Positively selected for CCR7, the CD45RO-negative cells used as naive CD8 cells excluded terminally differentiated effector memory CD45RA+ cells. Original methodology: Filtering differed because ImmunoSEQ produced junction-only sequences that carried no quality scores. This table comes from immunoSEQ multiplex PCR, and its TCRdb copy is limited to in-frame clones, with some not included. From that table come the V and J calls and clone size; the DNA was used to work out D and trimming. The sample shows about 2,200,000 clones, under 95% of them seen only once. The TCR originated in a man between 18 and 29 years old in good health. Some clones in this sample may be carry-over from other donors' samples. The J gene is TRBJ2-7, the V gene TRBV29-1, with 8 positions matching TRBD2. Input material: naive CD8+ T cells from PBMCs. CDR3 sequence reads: CSVGGGYEQYF. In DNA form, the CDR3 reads TGCAGCGTCGGGGGGGGCTACGAGCAGTACTTC.